The rows below give T cell receptor beta chains drawn from one sample of a study of cytomegalovirus exposure and HLA in healthy donors. TCRdb keeps only in-frame clones here, not all; method: immunoSEQ multiplex PCR. The repertoire has 70,000 or so clones, around 86% of them found once; the top ten carry roughly 2%. Material for sequencing was PBMCs. These receptors all come from a woman in her thirties in good health and CMV-seronegative. CDR3s include the opening cysteine and the closing phenylalanine or tryptophan. Fields, in order: V gene, clone size, CDR3 length, D gene, J gene, CDR3 protein, CDR3 DNA. The D gene is left open where the match is weak. Where a row states a size, it is once, few, many or the class of an expanded clone; other rows omit it.

V: TRBV28
size: .
length: 17
D: TRBD1
J: TRBJ1-2
CDR3: CASSLYNQGGRVYGYTF
DNA: TGTGCCAGCAGTTTATATAATCAGGGGGGTCGGGTCTATGGCTACACCTTC

V: TRBV27
size: .
length: 17
D: TRBD1
J: TRBJ1-1
CDR3: CASRPPDRARGDPEAFF
DNA: TGTGCCAGCAGGCCACCGGACAGGGCAAGGGGTGACCCTGAAGCTTTCTTT

V: TRBV9
size: .
length: 16
D: .
J: TRBJ2-3
CDR3: CASSVDPLGSTDTQYF
DNA: TGTGCCAGCAGCGTAGACCCTTTGGGCAGCACAGATACGCAGTATTTT

V: TRBV9
size: .
length: 14
D: TRBD2
J: TRBJ2-3
CDR3: CASSATSGLGTQYF
DNA: TGTGCCAGCAGCGCGACTAGCGGTCTAGGTACGCAGTATTTT

V: TRBV6-5
size: .
length: 15
D: .
J: TRBJ2-7
CDR3: CASSYSQASNYEQYF
DNA: TGTGCCAGCAGTTACTCCCAAGCGTCGAACTACGAGCAGTACTTC

V: TRBV6-1
size: .
length: 15
D: .
J: TRBJ1-2
CDR3: CASRESIGVQGGYTF
DNA: TGTGCCAGCAGGGAATCAATCGGGGTCCAAGGGGGCTACACCTTC

V: TRBV9
size: once
length: 14
D: TRBD1
J: TRBJ1-1
CDR3: CASSATGANTEAFF
DNA: TGTGCCAGCAGCGCGACAGGGGCGAACACTGAAGCTTTCTTT

V: TRBV29-1
size: .
length: 15
D: TRBD2
J: TRBJ2-7
CDR3: CSVELVGSGRFEQYF
DNA: TGCAGCGTTGAATTAGTAGGTAGCGGGAGGTTCGAGCAGTACTTC

V: TRBV29-1
size: once
length: 14
D: TRBD2
J: TRBJ2-1
CDR3: CSVVLRGSYNEQFF
DNA: TGCAGCGTTGTTCTGCGCGGGAGCTACAATGAGCAGTTCTTC

V: TRBV5-1
size: once
length: 16
D: .
J: TRBJ2-5
CDR3: CASSLGGQTSQETQYF
DNA: TGCGCCAGCAGCTTGGGGGGCCAAACTTCACAAGAGACCCAGTACTTC

V: TRBV21-1
size: .
length: 20
D: .
J: TRBJ2-1
CDR3: CASSKEAGREGGRARVEQFF
DNA: TGTGCCAGCAGCAAAGAAGCTGGCAGGGAGGGCGGGAGGGCCAGGGTAGAGCAGTTCTTC

V: TRBV7-3
size: .
length: 14
D: .
J: TRBJ1-2
CDR3: CASSPGRAGDGYTF
DNA: TGTGCCAGCAGTCCTGGCAGGGCCGGAGATGGCTACACCTTC

V: TRBV6-5
size: .
length: 14
D: TRBD2
J: TRBJ2-7
CDR3: CASSYRGRVDEQYF
DNA: TGTGCCAGCAGTTACCGCGGGAGAGTCGACGAGCAGTACTTC

V: TRBV9
size: .
length: 14
D: .
J: TRBJ1-4
CDR3: CASSVEGRQGKLFF
DNA: TGTGCCAGCAGCGTAGAGGGGAGGCAGGGAAAACTGTTTTTT

V: TRBV7-2
size: .
length: 13
D: .
J: TRBJ1-2
CDR3: CASSLAGGDGYTF
DNA: TGTGCCAGCAGCTTAGCCGGCGGGGACGGCTACACCTTC

V: TRBV19
size: few
length: 15
D: .
J: TRBJ1-4
CDR3: CASSPPDRTNEKLFF
DNA: TGTGCCAGTAGTCCTCCGGACAGAACTAATGAAAAACTGTTTTTT

V: TRBV11-3
size: .
length: 18
D: TRBD1
J: TRBJ2-2
CDR3: CASSFSRLTGTGPGELFF
DNA: TGTGCCAGCAGCTTTTCGAGGCTGACCGGGACAGGGCCCGGGGAGCTGTTTTTT

V: TRBV9
size: .
length: 15
D: .
J: TRBJ2-4
CDR3: CASSGTTRDKNIQYF
DNA: TGTGCCAGCAGCGGGACTACTCGAGACAAAAACATTCAGTACTTC

V: TRBV5-6
size: .
length: 12
D: .
J: TRBJ1-1
CDR3: CASSLDGREAFF
DNA: TGTGCCAGCAGCTTGGATGGGCGTGAAGCTTTCTTT

V: TRBV7-2
size: .
length: 17
D: TRBD2
J: TRBJ2-1
CDR3: CASSLITSGRLYNEQFF
DNA: TGTGCCAGCAGCTTAATCACTAGCGGGAGGCTATACAATGAGCAGTTCTTC

V: TRBV28
size: .
length: 15
D: TRBD1
J: TRBJ2-5
CDR3: CASSLGTGGAETQYF
DNA: TGTGCCAGCAGTTTAGGGACAGGGGGCGCAGAGACCCAGTACTTC

V: TRBV6-4
size: .
length: 14
D: TRBD1
J: TRBJ2-1
CDR3: CASSQGQGRVEQFF
DNA: TGTGCCAGCAGCCAGGGACAGGGAAGGGTAGAGCAGTTCTTC

V: TRBV15
size: once
length: 16
D: TRBD2
J: TRBJ2-1
CDR3: CATSRDDTSGNLEQFF
DNA: TGTGCCACCAGCAGAGATGATACTAGCGGGAATCTTGAGCAGTTCTTC

V: TRBV7-9
size: .
length: 14
D: .
J: TRBJ2-3
CDR3: CASSTRQTTDTQYF
DNA: TGTGCCAGCAGCACTCGACAGACCACAGATACGCAGTATTTT

V: TRBV2
size: .
length: 14
D: .
J: TRBJ1-4
CDR3: CASSAREAAEKLFF
DNA: TGTGCCAGCAGTGCAAGGGAGGCGGCTGAAAAACTGTTTTTT

V: TRBV30
size: .
length: 12
D: .
J: TRBJ1-5
CDR3: CALGAGNQPQHF
DNA: TGTGCCTTGGGGGCCGGCAATCAGCCCCAGCATTTT

V: TRBV11-3
size: .
length: 15
D: TRBD1
J: TRBJ1-3
CDR3: CASSLGQYSGNTIYF
DNA: TGTGCCAGCAGCTTGGGACAGTACTCTGGAAACACCATATATTTT

V: TRBV2
size: .
length: 12
D: .
J: TRBJ2-7
CDR3: CASRLGSYEQYF
DNA: TGTGCCAGCAGACTCGGTTCCTACGAGCAGTACTTC

V: TRBV5-1
size: once
length: 15
D: .
J: TRBJ2-3
CDR3: CASSLPLQPTDTQYF
DNA: TGCGCCAGCAGCCTCCCTCTACAGCCCACAGATACGCAGTATTTT

V: TRBV11-2
size: once
length: 12
D: .
J: TRBJ2-5
CDR3: CASSFYSETQYF
DNA: TGTGCCAGCAGCTTTTATTCGGAGACCCAGTACTTC

V: TRBV2
size: .
length: 13
D: .
J: TRBJ1-1
CDR3: CASSATGSTEAFF
DNA: TGTGCCAGCAGCGCTACAGGGAGTACTGAAGCTTTCTTT

V: TRBV2
size: .
length: 13
D: TRBD2
J: TRBJ2-7
CDR3: CASSGSGGYEQYF
DNA: TGTGCCAGCAGTGGGTCGGGGGGGTACGAGCAGTACTTC

V: TRBV4-3
size: .
length: 15
D: .
J: TRBJ2-3
CDR3: CASSQDRGGTDTQYF
DNA: TGCGCCAGCAGCCAAGATCGGGGAGGCACAGATACGCAGTATTTT

V: TRBV28
size: .
length: 17
D: TRBD2
J: TRBJ2-1
CDR3: CASSPMTSGGPYNEQFF
DNA: TGTGCCAGCAGTCCAATGACTAGCGGAGGACCCTACAATGAGCAGTTCTTC

V: TRBV5-1
size: .
length: 14
D: TRBD2
J: TRBJ2-1
CDR3: CASSIGTSDNEQFF
DNA: TGCGCCAGCAGCATAGGGACTAGCGACAATGAGCAGTTCTTC

V: TRBV7-9
size: .
length: 13
D: TRBD1
J: TRBJ2-7
CDR3: CASSLQGAYEQYF
DNA: TGTGCCAGCAGCTTACAGGGGGCGTACGAGCAGTACTTC

V: TRBV4-1
size: .
length: 16
D: .
J: TRBJ1-2
CDR3: CASSQDSLGPAAGYPF
DNA: TGCGCCAGCAGCCAAGATAGCCTCGGCCCAGCCGCCGGCTACCCCTTC

V: TRBV9
size: .
length: 14
D: .
J: TRBJ1-1
CDR3: CASSPPTGSTEAFF
DNA: TGTGCCAGCAGCCCCCCCACAGGAAGCACTGAAGCTTTCTTT

V: TRBV7-6
size: .
length: 16
D: .
J: TRBJ2-7
CDR3: CASSPNPAAGAYEQYF
DNA: TGTGCCAGCAGCCCTAATCCGGCGGCAGGGGCGTACGAGCAGTACTTC

V: TRBV5-1
size: .
length: 16
D: .
J: TRBJ2-6
CDR3: CASSLGSGAGANVLTF
DNA: TGCGCCAGCAGCTTGGGATCAGGGGCTGGGGCCAACGTCCTGACTTTC

V: TRBV25-1
size: .
length: 13
D: .
J: TRBJ1-1
CDR3: CASSVSTRTEAFF
DNA: TGTGCCAGCAGTGTTTCTACGAGGACTGAAGCTTTCTTT

V: TRBV21-1
size: few
length: 15
D: .
J: TRBJ1-5
CDR3: CASSKARGQRQPQHF
DNA: TGTGCCAGCAGCAAAGCGAGGGGGCAGCGTCAGCCCCAGCATTTT

V: TRBV4-1
size: few
length: 15
D: .
J: TRBJ2-1
CDR3: CASSQGLLELDEQFF
DNA: TGCGCCAGCAGCCAAGGACTACTAGAACTCGATGAGCAGTTCTTC

V: TRBV19
size: .
length: 16
D: TRBD2
J: TRBJ2-3
CDR3: CASSIRLAEHTDTQYF
DNA: TGTGCCAGTAGTATTCGGCTAGCGGAGCACACAGATACGCAGTATTTT

V: TRBV7-9
size: .
length: 12
D: .
J: TRBJ2-7
CDR3: CASSLDPHEQYF
DNA: TGTGCCAGCAGCTTAGACCCCCACGAGCAGTACTTC

V: TRBV7-2
size: .
length: 16
D: TRBD2
J: TRBJ2-3
CDR3: CASSLGLAGGSNTQYF
DNA: TGTGCCAGCAGCTTAGGGCTAGCGGGAGGGTCAAATACGCAGTATTTT

V: TRBV21-1
size: .
length: 17
D: .
J: TRBJ2-7
CDR3: CASSKALQYHLSYEQYF
DNA: TGTGCCAGCAGCAAAGCGCTTCAGTACCACCTCTCCTACGAGCAGTACTTC

V: TRBV7-9
size: .
length: 12
D: .
J: TRBJ2-1
CDR3: CASSFGDNEQFF
DNA: TGTGCCAGCAGCTTCGGGGACAATGAGCAGTTCTTC

V: TRBV20-1
size: .
length: 11
D: .
J: TRBJ2-3
CDR3: CSAQNTDTQYF
DNA: TGCAGTGCTCAAAACACAGATACGCAGTATTTT

V: TRBV11-2
size: .
length: 17
D: TRBD2
J: TRBJ2-5
CDR3: CASSLDRERDLGETQYF
DNA: TGTGCCAGCAGCTTAGATCGGGAGCGGGATTTGGGAGAGACCCAGTACTTC

V: TRBV7-2
size: .
length: 16
D: .
J: TRBJ1-2
CDR3: CASSSGGTRMDYGYTF
DNA: TGTGCCAGCAGCTCGGGGGGCACAAGGATGGACTATGGCTACACCTTC